One sample yielded the 14 T cell receptor beta chains listed below, sequenced in a study of shared clonotypes between healthy human individuals. The method was immunoSEQ multiplex PCR; TCRdb's version includes in-frame clones alone and lacks a portion of them. The repertoire holds approximately 2,200,000 clones, with 85% to 95% as singletons. Selected positively for CCR7 and CD45RO-negative, naive CD8 cells excluded terminally differentiated effector memory CD45RA+ cells. Sequenced material: naive CD8+ T cells from PBMCs. These receptor sequences come from a man younger than 35 in good health. Some clones in this sample may be carry-over from other donors' samples.

The chain recombines TRBV13 with TRBJ1-2, with no clear D. CDR3 length: 12 residues. The ends were cut back, 3 bases at V and 6 bases at J, with 8 bases in the middle. From germline, CDR1 is PRHDT and CDR2 FYEKMQ (reference sequence). CDR3 amino acids: CASSFVADGYTF. CDR3 DNA: TGTGCCAGCAGCTTCGTGGCTGATGGCTACACCTTC.

Comment on this clone: The sample contains more than one DNA sequence encoding this CDR3. The V gene is TRBV7-8, the J gene TRBJ2-7; D gene ambiguous. In germline, CDR1 is SGHVS, CDR2 FQNEAQ. Trimming cost V 4 bases and J 2 bases, with 9 bases left between them. This CDR3 has 13 residues. CDR3 amino acids: CASSSARTYEQYF. CDR3 sequence (DNA): TGTGCCAGCAGCTCCGCGAGGACCTACGAGCAGTACTTC. The entire variable domain, with the rest obtained from reference TRBV7-8 and TRBJ2-7, is as follows: GAGVSQSPRYKVAKRGQDVALRCDPISGHVSLFWYQQALGQGPEFLTYFQNEAQLDKSGLPSDRFFAERPEGSVSTLKIQRTQQEDSAVYLCASSSARTYEQYFGPGTRLTVT.

The chain has TRBV6-5 and TRBJ2-2, with TRBD1 matching over 7 bases. This CDR3 is built from 14 residues. The V segment lost 6 bases and the J segment 5 bases; nucleotides outside the gene matches: 6. The germline CDR1 and CDR2 sequences are MNHEY and SVGAGI. DNA of the CDR3: TGTGCCAGCAGCGGGCTACAGGGGACCGGGGAGCTGTTTTTT. This sequence encodes CASSGLQGTGELFF.

This chain uses TRBV5-1 with TRBJ2-7; TRBD1 might be the D (5 bases). The V end was cut by 3 bases, the J end by 0 bases, with 10 bases between. This CDR3 contains 14 residues. CDR1 and CDR2 (germline): SGHRS, YFSETQ. The CDR3 protein is CASSYYTGSYEQYF. CDR3 nucleotide sequence: TGCGCCAGCAGCTACTACACAGGCTCCTACGAGCAGTACTTC.

This clone was recorded a few times. This chain joins TRBV6-1 and TRBJ1-1; no reliable D call. The V and J ends lost 3 bases and 5 bases respectively, with 10 bases between them. This CDR3 has 13 amino acids. Germline V gene data show CDR1 as MNHNS and CDR2 as SASEGT. CDR3 sequence: CASSDGGLTEAFF. The CDR3 bases are TGTGCCAGCAGTGACGGAGGGTTAACTGAAGCTTTCTTT.

The V call is TRBV25-1, the J call TRBJ2-6; possible D gene TRBD1, 5 bases. Trimming left V 6 bases short and J 0 bases short, with 15 bases between. The germline gives CDR1 MGHDK, CDR2 SYGVNS. The CDR3 sequence is 17 residues long. CDR3 sequence: CASRGRARDSGANVLTF. The CDR3 DNA is TGTGCCAGCAGGGGCAGGGCTCGCGACTCTGGGGCCAACGTCCTGACTTTC.

V is TRBV7-9 and J is TRBJ2-5; D tentatively fits TRBD1 or TRBD2 (5 bases each). The ends were cut back, 3 bases at V and 1 base at J, with 12 bases in the middle. Germline V lookup: CDR1 SEHNR, CDR2 FQNEAQ (reference sequence). The CDR3 has 15 residues. This CDR3 reads CASSLRGDPQETQYF. CDR3 coding DNA: TGTGCCAGCAGCTTGCGTGGGGACCCCCAAGAGACCCAGTACTTC.

This clone was recorded once. This chain uses TRBV27 with TRBJ2-1; TRBD2 matches at 7 bases. The trim removed 4 bases at V and 12 bases at J, leaving 9 bases unmatched. The V gene's germline CDR1 is MNHEY and CDR2 SMNVEV (reference sequence). The CDR3 consists of 13 residues. The DNA of the CDR3 is TGTGCCAGCAGTTCGGGGGGTAGCACGATGCAGTTCTTC. Encoded protein: CASSSGGSTMQFF.

The chain uses TRBV10-3 and TRBJ1-4; maybe TRBD1 (5 bases). The CDR3 has 13 amino acids. The germline gives CDR1 ENHRY, CDR2 SYGVKD. Trimming took off 10 bases at V and 4 bases at J, with 13 bases between the two ends. This CDR3 is CATREVLNEKLFF. The CDR3 DNA reads TGTGCCACCAGGGAGGTTCTTAATGAAAAACTGTTTTTT.

The chain employs TRBV7-2 and TRBJ2-1; TRBD2 is a possible D gene (6 bases). Trimming took off 5 bases at V and 4 bases at J, with 12 bases between the two ends. Germline lookup yields CDR1 SGHTA and CDR2 FQGNSA. The CDR3 spans 14 residues. CDR3 coding DNA: TGTGCCAGCAGCCCAGGAGGGGTGTACAATGAGCAGTTCTTC. This encodes CASSPGGVYNEQFF.

This rearrangement joins TRBV2 to TRBJ2-2, with D hard to call. The ends were cut back, 7 bases at V and 0 bases at J, with 9 bases in the middle. Germline CDR1 is SNHLY and CDR2 is FYNNEI. The CDR3 runs to 14 residues. The CDR3 region has the DNA TGTGCCAGCAACTCAGGTTCGAACACCGGGGAGCTGTTTTTT. Protein: CASNSGSNTGELFF.

This chain links TRBV7-9 with TRBJ1-3, with D possibly matching TRBD1 (6 bases). CDR1 and CDR2 from the germline V gene are SEHNR and FQNEAQ (reference sequence). Trimming left V 7 bases short and J 7 bases short, with 14 bases between. The CDR3 has 13 amino acids. This CDR3 reads CASTWGARNTIYF. The DNA of the CDR3 is TGTGCCAGCACCTGGGGGGCTAGGAACACCATATATTTT.

This chain joins TRBV29-1 and TRBJ2-7; the match to TRBD2 covers 12 bases. Germline trimming cut 6 bases from V and 0 bases from J; bases unmatched to any gene: 18. The CDR3 covers 19 residues. Germline V gene lookup returns CDR1 SQVTM and CDR2 ANQGSEA. The CDR3 bases are TGCAGCGTCTACACCTGGAGGACTAGCGGGAAAATCTTCTCCTACGAGCAGTACTTC. Translating it yields CSVYTWRTSGKIFSYEQYF.

The sample holds a few counts of this clone. Other nucleotide sequences in the sample specify the same CDR3. The chain employs TRBV9 and TRBJ1-1; the D gene is possibly TRBD1 (6 bases). CDR1 SGDLS and CDR2 YYNGEE come from the germline V gene. The CDR3 is made up of 15 amino acids. V was shortened by 0 bases and J by 1 base, with 10 bases between the two germline ends. The CDR3 loop reads CASSVDVGANTEAFF. CDR3 sequence (DNA): TGTGCCAGCAGCGTAGACGTGGGGGCGAACACTGAAGCTTTCTTT.